This record covers a single TCR beta chain. These data come from a study of blood T cell repertoires in COVID-19. Turning to the study itself: Sites in the United States, Italy and Spain provided acute and convalescent COVID-19 samples. Sources were T cells, B-cell-depleted T cells, or PBMCs; the material itself was cDNA or gDNA.

Per the study methods: It was from reference gene primer amplification that nucleated cell counts were estimated. Produced via immunoSEQ multiplex PCR; TCRdb's table is partial and in-frame only. That table furnishes V, J and clone size, whereas the DNA furnished D and trimming. This sample has some 250,000 clones, with approximately 86% found just once. The sample comprised peripheral blood. This clonotype originated in a woman younger than 45 who had recovered from COVID-19.

DNA of the CDR3: TGTGCCAGCAGCTTAGGAACCGATGAGAAGCCAGGAGATACGCAGTATTTT. It specifies CASSLGTDEKPGDTQYF. The rearrangement joins TRBV11-3 to TRBJ2-3, with D uncertain. Germline values: CDR1 SGHNT, CDR2 YENEEA. Trimming pared 1 base from V and 5 bases from J, leaving 19 bases between. CDR3 length: 17 amino acids.